A selection of T cell receptor beta chains follows, all from one sample in a study of T cell responses to AZD1222 COVID-19 vaccine. Measured with immunoSEQ multiplex PCR; TCRdb has only the in-frame clones, and not every one. The sample has around 180,000 clones, 87% seen once. Specimen: peripheral blood, collected on day 0 of AZD1222 vaccination. The receptors here all came from an adult in good health. Both conserved end residues are part of each CDR3. A D gene is named only where the DNA matches it firmly. Rows give clone size only sometimes, using once, few, many, or a class for an expanded clone.

TRBJ2-1,13,.,.,TRBV6-5,TGTGCCAGCAGCCTAATCGGAAACAATGAGCAGTTCTTC,CASSLIGNNEQFF
TRBJ2-3,15,.,TRBD2,TRBV10-3,TGTGCCATCAGTTTAGCGGGAGCGCGCACAGATACGCAGTATTTT,CAISLAGARTDTQYF
TRBJ2-7,13,.,.,TRBV10-3,TGTGCCATCAGCATAGGGTCCCCCTACGAGCAGTACTTC,CAISIGSPYEQYF
TRBJ1-1,14,.,TRBD1,TRBV6-1,TGTGCCAGCAGTGAGCGGTTCAGGGGGGATGAAGCTTTCTTT,CASSERFRGDEAFF
TRBJ2-7,14,.,TRBD2,TRBV7-9,TGTGCCAGCAGCTCAAGCGGGAGGGCCCACGAGCAGTACTTC,CASSSSGRAHEQYF
TRBJ2-5,14,.,.,TRBV9,TGTGCCAGCAGCGTAGAGGGACTCCAAGAGACCCAGTACTTC,CASSVEGLQETQYF
TRBJ2-2,12,.,.,TRBV6-5,TGTGCCAGCAGCTTTAACACCGGGGAGCTGTTTTTT,CASSFNTGELFF
TRBJ1-1,15,.,TRBD1,TRBV3-1/TRBV3-2,TGTGCCAGCAGCCCGAGGACAGGCTGGAACACTGAAGCTTTCTTT,CASSPRTGWNTEAFF
TRBJ1-2,13,.,.,TRBV21-1,TGTGCCAGCAGCAAATGGGGGCAGTATGGCTACACCTTC,CASSKWGQYGYTF
TRBJ2-6,18,.,.,TRBV19,TGTGCCAGTAGTACCCCGGGACGTAGGACCTCTGGGGCCAACGTCCTGACTTTC,CASSTPGRRTSGANVLTF
TRBJ2-4,20,.,.,TRBV4-2,TGTGCCAGCAGCCAAGATGGGGGAGTGCCGGGAGTAGGAGCCAAAAACATTCAGTACTTC,CASSQDGGVPGVGAKNIQYF
TRBJ2-3,20,.,.,TRBV21-1,TGTGCCAGCAGCAAATTGTGGGCTAGCGGGAGGGCCCGGGGGGCAGATACGCAGTATTTT,CASSKLWASGRARGADTQYF
TRBJ2-7,16,once,TRBD2,TRBV30,TGTGCCTGGAGTTTCGGGGGGGCGGGGAGCTCCTACGAGCAGTACTTC,CAWSFGGAGSSYEQYF
TRBJ2-1,16,.,TRBD2,TRBV4-2,TGTGCCAGCAGCCAAGGGGACTATCCGTCCTACAATGAGCAGTTCTTC,CASSQGDYPSYNEQFF
TRBJ2-5,16,.,TRBD1,TRBV27,TGTGCCAGCAGTCTTCTTCCGGGACAGGGTAGCGAGACCCAGTACTTC,CASSLLPGQGSETQYF
TRBJ2-7,14,.,.,TRBV5-1,TGCGCCAGCAGCTTTGGGACGGCCTCCTACGAGCAGTACTTC,CASSFGTASYEQYF
TRBJ2-3,18,.,TRBD2,TRBV28,TGTGCCAGCAGTTTACCGGGACTAGCGGTAACTAGCACAGATACGCAGTATTTT,CASSLPGLAVTSTDTQYF
TRBJ1-5,15,.,TRBD1,TRBV3-1/TRBV3-2,TGTGCCAGCAGCCAGGAGACAGGGTTGGACCAGCCCCAGCATTTT,CASSQETGLDQPQHF
TRBJ2-7,12,.,.,TRBV27,TGTGCCAGCAGTTCTAACAGGAGAGAGCAGTACTTC,CASSSNRREQYF